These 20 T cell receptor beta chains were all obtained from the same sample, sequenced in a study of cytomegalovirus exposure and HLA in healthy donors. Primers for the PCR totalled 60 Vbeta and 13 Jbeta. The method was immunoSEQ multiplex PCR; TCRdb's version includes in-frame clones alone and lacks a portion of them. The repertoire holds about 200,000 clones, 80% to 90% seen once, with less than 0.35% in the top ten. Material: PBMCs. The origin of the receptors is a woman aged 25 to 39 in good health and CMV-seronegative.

The CDR3 DNA reads as TGCGCCAGCAGCCCCATGGACAGGGTGGCCAAAAACATTCAGTACTTC. Its translation is CASSPMDRVAKNIQYF. V and J are TRBV4-1 and TRBJ2-4, with TRBD1 identical over 8 bases. J was trimmed by 1 base and V by 4 bases; bases with no gene match: 6. The CDR3 consists of 16 residues. Looked up from germline, CDR1 is MGHRA and CDR2 is YSYEKL.

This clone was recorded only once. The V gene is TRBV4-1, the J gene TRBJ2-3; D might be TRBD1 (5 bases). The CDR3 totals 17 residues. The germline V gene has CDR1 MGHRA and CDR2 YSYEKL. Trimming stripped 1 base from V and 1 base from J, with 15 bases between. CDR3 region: CASSQAPVGVGTDTQYF. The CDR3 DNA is TGCGCCAGCAGCCAAGCACCTGTAGGGGTCGGCACAGATACGCAGTATTTT.

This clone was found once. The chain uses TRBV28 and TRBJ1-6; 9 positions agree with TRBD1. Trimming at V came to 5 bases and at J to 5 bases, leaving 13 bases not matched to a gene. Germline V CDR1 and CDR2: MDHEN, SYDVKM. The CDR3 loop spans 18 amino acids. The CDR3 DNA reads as TGTGCCAGCAGTACGCTTTTAACCGGGACAGGGAATAATTCACCCCTCCACTTT. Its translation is CASSTLLTGTGNNSPLHF.

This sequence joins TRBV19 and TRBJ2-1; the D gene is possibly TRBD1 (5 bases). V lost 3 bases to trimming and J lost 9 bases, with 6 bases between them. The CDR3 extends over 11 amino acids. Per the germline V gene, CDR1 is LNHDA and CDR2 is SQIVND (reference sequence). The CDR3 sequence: CASSIRGEQFF. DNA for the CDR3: TGTGCCAGTAGTATTAGGGGTGAGCAGTTCTTC.

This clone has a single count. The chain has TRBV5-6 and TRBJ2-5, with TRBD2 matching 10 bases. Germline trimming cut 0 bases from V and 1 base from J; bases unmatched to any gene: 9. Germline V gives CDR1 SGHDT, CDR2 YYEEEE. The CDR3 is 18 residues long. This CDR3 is CASSLAVAGGPSQETQYF. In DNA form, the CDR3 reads TGTGCCAGCAGCTTGGCCGTAGCGGGAGGCCCCTCCCAAGAGACCCAGTACTTC.

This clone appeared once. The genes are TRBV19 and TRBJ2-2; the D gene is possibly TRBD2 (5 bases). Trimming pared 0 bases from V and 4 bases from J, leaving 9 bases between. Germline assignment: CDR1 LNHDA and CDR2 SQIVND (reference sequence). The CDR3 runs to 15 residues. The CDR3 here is CASSIDQRSTGELFF. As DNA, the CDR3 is TGTGCCAGTAGTATAGACCAGCGGAGCACCGGGGAGCTGTTTTTT.

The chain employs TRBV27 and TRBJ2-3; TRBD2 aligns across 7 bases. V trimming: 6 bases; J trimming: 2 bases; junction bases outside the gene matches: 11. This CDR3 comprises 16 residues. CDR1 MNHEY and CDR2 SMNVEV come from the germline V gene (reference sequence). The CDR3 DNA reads TGTGCCAGCAGCCTCAGTGAGGGAGGGTTCACAGATACGCAGTATTTT. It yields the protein CASSLSEGGFTDTQYF.

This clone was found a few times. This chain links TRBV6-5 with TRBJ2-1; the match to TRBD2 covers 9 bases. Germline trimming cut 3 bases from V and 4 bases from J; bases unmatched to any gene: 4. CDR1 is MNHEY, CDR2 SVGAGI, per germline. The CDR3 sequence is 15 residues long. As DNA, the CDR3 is TGTGCCAGCAGTTATGTAGCGGGGGATTACAATGAGCAGTTCTTC. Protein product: CASSYVAGDYNEQFF.

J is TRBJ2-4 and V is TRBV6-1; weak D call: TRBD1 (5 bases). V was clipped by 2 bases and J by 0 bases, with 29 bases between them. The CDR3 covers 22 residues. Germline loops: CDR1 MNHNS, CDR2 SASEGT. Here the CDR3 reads CASSERSVSQSTELLAKNIQYF. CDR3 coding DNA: TGTGCCAGCAGTGAACGGTCGGTCTCACAGTCGACAGAACTATTAGCCAAAAACATTCAGTACTTC.

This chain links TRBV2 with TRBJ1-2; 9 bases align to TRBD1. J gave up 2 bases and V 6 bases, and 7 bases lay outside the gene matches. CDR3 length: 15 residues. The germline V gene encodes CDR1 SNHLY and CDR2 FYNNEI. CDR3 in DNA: TGTGCCAGCAGCTCCACCGGGACAGGGAACTATGGCTACACCTTC. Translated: CASSSTGTGNYGYTF. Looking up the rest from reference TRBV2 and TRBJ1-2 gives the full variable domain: EPEVTQTPSHQVTQMGQEVILRCVPISNHLYFYWYRQILGQKVEFLVSFYNNEISEKSEIFDDQFSVERPDGSNFTLKIRSTKLEDSAMYFCASSSTGTGNYGYTFGSGTRLTVV.

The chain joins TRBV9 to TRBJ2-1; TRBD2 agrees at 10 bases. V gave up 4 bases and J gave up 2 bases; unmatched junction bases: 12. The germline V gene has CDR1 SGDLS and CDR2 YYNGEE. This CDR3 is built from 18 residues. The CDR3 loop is CASSHLDPLAGPYNEQFF. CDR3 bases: TGTGCCAGCAGCCACCTCGACCCACTAGCGGGACCCTACAATGAGCAGTTCTTC.

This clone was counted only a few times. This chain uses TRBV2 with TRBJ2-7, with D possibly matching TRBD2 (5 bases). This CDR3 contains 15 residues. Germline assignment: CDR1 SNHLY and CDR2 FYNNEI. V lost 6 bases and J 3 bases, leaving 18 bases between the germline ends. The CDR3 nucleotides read TGTGCCAGCAGCAGAAGGCGGCGGGCGGACTACGAGCAGTACTTC. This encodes CASSRRRRADYEQYF.

The CDR3 bases are TGTGCCAGCACTGGGACATCGCAAGAGACCCAGTACTTC. It encodes CASTGTSQETQYF. V usage is TRBV28 and J usage is TRBJ2-5; TRBD1 is a possible D gene (6 bases). The germline V and J ends were trimmed by 7 bases and 2 bases, with 11 bases remaining between them. Per the germline V gene, CDR1 is MDHEN and CDR2 is SYDVKM. The CDR3 runs 13 residues.

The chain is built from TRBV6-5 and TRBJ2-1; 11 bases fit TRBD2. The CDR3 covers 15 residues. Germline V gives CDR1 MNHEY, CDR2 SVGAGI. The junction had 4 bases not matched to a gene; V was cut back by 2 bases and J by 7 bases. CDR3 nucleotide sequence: TGTGCCAGCAGTTACACTAGCGGGAGTGGGAATGAGCAGTTCTTC. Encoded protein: CASSYTSGSGNEQFF.

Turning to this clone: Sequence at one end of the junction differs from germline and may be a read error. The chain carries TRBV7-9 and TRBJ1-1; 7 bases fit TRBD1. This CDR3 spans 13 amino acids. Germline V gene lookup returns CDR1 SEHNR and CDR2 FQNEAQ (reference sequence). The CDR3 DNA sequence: TGTTCCAGCAATCAACAGGGGATCCCTGAAGCTTTCTTT. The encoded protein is CSSNQQGIPEAFF.

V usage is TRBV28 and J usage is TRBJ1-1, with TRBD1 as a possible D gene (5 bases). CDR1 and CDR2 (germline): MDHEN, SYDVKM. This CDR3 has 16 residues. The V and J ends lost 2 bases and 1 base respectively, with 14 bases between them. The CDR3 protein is CASSLGRGRENTEAFF. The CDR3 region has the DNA TGTGCCAGCAGTTTAGGCCGGGGGAGGGAGAACACTGAAGCTTTCTTT.

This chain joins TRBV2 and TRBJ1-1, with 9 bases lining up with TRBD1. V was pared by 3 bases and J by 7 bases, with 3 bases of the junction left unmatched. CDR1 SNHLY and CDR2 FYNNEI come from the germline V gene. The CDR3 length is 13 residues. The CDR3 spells CASSDGTGIEAFF. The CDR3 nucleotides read TGTGCCAGCAGTGATGGGACAGGGATTGAAGCTTTCTTT.

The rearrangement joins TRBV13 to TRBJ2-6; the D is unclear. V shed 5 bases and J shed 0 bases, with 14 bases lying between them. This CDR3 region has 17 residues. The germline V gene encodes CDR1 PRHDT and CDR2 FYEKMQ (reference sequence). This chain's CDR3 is CASSQNRDSSGANVLTF. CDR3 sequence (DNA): TGTGCCAGCAGCCAAAACAGAGATTCCTCTGGGGCCAACGTCCTGACTTTC.

The chain's CDR3 is CASSLFNGRGDYNEQFF. The CDR3 DNA is TGTGCCAGCAGCTTGTTTAATGGGCGGGGGGATTACAATGAGCAGTTCTTC. The chain links TRBV7-8 to TRBJ2-1, with 8 bases matching TRBD2. The junction had 11 bases not matched to a gene; V was cut back by 3 bases and J by 4 bases. Germline V gives CDR1 SGHVS, CDR2 FQNEAQ. The CDR3 runs to 17 residues.

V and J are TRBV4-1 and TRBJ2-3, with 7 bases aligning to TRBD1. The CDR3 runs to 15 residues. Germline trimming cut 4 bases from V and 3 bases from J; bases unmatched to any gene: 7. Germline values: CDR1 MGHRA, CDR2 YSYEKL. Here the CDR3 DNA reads TGCGCCAGCAGCCGGAAGGGGGCGCGGACAGATACGCAGTATTTT. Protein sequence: CASSRKGARTDTQYF.